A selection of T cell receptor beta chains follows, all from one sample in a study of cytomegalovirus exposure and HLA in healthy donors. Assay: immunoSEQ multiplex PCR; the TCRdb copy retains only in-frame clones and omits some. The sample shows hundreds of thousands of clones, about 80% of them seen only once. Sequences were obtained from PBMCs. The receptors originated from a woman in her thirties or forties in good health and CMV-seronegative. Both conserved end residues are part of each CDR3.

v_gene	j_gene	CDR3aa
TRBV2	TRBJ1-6	CASSGPPGQGYNSPLHF
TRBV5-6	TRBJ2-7	CASSLVGQNYEQYF
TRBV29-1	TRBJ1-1	CSAGDRAEAFF
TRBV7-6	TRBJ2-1	CASSSQLADRLIYNEQFF
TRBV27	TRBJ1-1	CASSSPTGGNTEAFF
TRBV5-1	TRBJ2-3	CASSLVPRGEDTQYF
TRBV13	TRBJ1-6	CASSSHRAVSPLHF
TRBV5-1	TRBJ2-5	CASSQTGETQYF
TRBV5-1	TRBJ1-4	CASSFSGTGNEKLFF
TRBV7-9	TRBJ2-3	CASSSIGGSTDTQYF
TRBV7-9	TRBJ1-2	CASSPSPGLANYGYTF
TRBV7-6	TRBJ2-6	CASSLVTQLQGTVGANVLTF
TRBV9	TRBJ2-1	CASSVSGGNYNEQFF